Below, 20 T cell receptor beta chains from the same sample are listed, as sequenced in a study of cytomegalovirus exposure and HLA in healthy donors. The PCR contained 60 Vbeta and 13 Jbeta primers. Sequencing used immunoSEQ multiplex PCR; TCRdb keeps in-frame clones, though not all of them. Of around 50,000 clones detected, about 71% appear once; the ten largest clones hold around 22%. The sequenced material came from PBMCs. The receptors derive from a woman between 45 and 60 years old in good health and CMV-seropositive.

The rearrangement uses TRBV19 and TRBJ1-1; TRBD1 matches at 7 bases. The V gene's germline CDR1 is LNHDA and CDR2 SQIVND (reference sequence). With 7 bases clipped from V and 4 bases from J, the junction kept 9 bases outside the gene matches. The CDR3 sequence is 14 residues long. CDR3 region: CASTRDSRGTEAFF. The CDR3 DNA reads TGTGCCAGTACCCGGGACAGTCGGGGCACTGAAGCTTTCTTT.

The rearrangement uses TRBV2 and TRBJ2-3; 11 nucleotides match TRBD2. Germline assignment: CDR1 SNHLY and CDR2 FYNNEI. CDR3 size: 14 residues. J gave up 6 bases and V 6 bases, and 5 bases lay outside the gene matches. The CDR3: CASRPSGGTDTQYF. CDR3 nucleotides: TGTGCCAGCAGACCTAGCGGGGGGACGGATACGCAGTATTTT.

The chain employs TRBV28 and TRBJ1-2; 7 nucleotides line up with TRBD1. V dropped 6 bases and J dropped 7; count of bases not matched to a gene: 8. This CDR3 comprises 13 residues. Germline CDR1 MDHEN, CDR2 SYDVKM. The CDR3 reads CASSNRGMAGYTF. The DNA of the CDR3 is TGTGCCAGCAGCAACAGGGGAATGGCTGGCTACACCTTC.

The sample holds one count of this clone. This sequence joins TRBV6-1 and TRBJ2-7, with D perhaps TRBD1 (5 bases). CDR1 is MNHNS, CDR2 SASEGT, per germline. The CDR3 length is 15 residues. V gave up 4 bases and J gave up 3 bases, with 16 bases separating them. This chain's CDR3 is CASSVPDRPGYEQYF. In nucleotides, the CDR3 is TGTGCCAGCAGTGTCCCCGACAGACCAGGCTACGAGCAGTACTTC.

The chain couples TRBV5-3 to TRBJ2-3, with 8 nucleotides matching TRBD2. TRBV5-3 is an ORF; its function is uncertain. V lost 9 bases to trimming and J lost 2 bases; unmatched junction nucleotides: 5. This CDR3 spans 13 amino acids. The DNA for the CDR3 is TGTGCCACCGCGGGGGGCCCCACAGATACGCAGTATTTT. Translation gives CATAGGPTDTQYF.

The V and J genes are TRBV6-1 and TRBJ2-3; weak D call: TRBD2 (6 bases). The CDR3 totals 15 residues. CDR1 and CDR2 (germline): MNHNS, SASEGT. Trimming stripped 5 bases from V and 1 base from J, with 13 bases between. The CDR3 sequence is CASSPRGGGTDTQYF. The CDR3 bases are TGTGCCAGCAGTCCCCGCGGAGGGGGCACAGATACGCAGTATTTT.

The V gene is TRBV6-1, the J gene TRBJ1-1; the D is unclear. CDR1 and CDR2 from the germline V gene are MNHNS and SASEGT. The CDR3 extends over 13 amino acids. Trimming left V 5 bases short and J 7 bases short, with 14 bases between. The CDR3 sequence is CASSLDPVSEAFF. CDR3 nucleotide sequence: TGTGCCAGCAGTCTAGACCCGGTCAGTGAAGCTTTCTTT.

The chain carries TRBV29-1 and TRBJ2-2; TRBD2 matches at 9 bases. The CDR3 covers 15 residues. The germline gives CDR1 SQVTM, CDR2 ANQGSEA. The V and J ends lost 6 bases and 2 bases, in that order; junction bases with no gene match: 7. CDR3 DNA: TGCAGCGTGGACGGGGGGACTAGCAACACCGGGGAGCTGTTTTTT. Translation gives CSVDGGTSNTGELFF.

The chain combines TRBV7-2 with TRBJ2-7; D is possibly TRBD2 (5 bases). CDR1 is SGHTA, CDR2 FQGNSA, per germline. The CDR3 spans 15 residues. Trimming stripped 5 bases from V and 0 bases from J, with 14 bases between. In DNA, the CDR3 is TGTGCCAGCAGCGCCGGCCGGGGTCCCTCCTACGAGCAGTACTTC. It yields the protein CASSAGRGPSYEQYF.

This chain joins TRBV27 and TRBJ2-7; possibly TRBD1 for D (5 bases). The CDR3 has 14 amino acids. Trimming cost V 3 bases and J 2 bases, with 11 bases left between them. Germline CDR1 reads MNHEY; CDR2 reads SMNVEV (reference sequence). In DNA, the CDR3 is TGTGCCAGCAGTTTGTTGGACAAACCCTACGAGCAGTACTTC. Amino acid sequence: CASSLLDKPYEQYF.

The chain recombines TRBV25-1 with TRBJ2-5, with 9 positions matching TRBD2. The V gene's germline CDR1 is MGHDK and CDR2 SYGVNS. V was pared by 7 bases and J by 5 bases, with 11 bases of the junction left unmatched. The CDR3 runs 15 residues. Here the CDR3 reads CASTEGSGSKETQYF. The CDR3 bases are TGTGCCAGCACGGAGGGTAGCGGGAGCAAGGAGACCCAGTACTTC.

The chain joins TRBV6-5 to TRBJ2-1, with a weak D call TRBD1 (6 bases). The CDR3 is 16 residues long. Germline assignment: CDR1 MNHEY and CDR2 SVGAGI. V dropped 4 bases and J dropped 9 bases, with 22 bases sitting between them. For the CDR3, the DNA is TGTGCCAGCAGTTCACCCGGACAGTTTCCCCCGCCTGAGCAGTTCTTC. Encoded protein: CASSSPGQFPPPEQFF.

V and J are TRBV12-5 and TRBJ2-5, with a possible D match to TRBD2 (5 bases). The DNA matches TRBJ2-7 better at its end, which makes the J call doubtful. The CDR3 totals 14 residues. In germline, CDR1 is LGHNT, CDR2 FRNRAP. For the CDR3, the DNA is TGTGCTAGTGGTTTGGTTAGCGAGACCTACGAGCAGTACTTC. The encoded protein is CASGLVSETYEQYF.

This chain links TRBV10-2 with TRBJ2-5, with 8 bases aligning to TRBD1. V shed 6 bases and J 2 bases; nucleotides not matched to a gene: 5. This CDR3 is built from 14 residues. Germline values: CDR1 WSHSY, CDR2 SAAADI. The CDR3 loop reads CASSRTGRQETQYF. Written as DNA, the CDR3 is TGCGCCAGCAGCAGGACAGGGAGGCAAGAGACCCAGTACTTC.

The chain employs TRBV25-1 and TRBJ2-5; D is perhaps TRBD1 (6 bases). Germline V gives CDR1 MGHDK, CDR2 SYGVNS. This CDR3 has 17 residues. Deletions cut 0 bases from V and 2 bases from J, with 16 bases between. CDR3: CASSEYIQGQLQETQYF. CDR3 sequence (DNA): TGTGCCAGCAGTGAATATATTCAGGGACAACTACAAGAGACCCAGTACTTC. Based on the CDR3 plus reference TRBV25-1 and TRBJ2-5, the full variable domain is EADIYQTPRYLVIGTGKKITLECSQTMGHDKMYWYQQDPGMELHLIHYSYGVNSTEKGDLSSESTVSRIRTEHFPLTLESARPSHTSQYLCASSEYIQGQLQETQYFGPGTRLLVL.

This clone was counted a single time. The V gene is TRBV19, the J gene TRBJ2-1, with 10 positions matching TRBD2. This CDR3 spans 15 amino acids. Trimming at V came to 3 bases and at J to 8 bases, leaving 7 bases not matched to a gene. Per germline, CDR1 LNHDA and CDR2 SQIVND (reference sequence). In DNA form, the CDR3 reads TGTGCCAGTAGTATCACTAGCGGGAATCGGTATGAGCAGTTCTTC. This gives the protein CASSITSGNRYEQFF.

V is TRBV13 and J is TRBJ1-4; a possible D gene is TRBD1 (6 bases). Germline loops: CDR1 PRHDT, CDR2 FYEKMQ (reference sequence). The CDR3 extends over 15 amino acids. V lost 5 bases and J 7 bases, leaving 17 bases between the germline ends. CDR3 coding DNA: TGTGCCAGCAGCCTACAAGGGGGTATAGGTGAAAAACTGTTTTTT. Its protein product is CASSLQGGIGEKLFF.

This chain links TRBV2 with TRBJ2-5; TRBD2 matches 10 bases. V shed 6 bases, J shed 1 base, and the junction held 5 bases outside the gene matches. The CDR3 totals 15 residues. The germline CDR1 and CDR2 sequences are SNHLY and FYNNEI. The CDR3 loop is CASSPAGGLQETQYF. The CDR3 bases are TGTGCCAGCAGCCCAGCGGGAGGGCTCCAAGAGACCCAGTACTTC.

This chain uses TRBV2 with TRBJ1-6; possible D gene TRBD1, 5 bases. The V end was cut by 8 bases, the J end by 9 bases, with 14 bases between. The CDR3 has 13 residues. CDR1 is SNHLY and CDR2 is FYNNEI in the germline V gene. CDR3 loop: CASQGLPGSPLHF. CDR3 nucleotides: TGTGCCAGCCAGGGCTTACCTGGTTCACCCCTCCACTTT.

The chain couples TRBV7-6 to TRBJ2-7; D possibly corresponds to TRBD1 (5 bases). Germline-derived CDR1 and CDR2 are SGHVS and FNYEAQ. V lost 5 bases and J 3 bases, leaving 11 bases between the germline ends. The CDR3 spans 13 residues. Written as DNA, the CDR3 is TGTGCCAGCAGCCTTGACAGCCTCTACGAGCAGTACTTC. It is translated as CASSLDSLYEQYF.